What follows are 15 T cell receptor beta chains derived from one specimen sequenced in a study of cytomegalovirus exposure and HLA in healthy donors. In the PCR, 60 Vbeta and 13 Jbeta primers were used. The repertoire was sequenced with immunoSEQ multiplex PCR; TCRdb's copy has only in-frame clones and lacks some. Of more than 110,000 clones in the sample, 65% to 80% were seen once. Sequenced sample: PBMCs. The receptors come from a male donor in good health and CMV-seropositive.

This clone has a single count. The rearrangement uses TRBV19 and TRBJ2-3; possible D gene TRBD1, 6 bases. With 6 bases removed from V and 2 bases from J, the gap between germline ends came to 12 bases. This CDR3 is 14 amino acids long. Germline lookup yields CDR1 LNHDA and CDR2 SQIVND (reference sequence). CDR3 in DNA: TGTGCCAGTAGGAGACAGGCTTCCACAGATACGCAGTATTTT. Translating gives CASRRQASTDTQYF.

The chain uses TRBV10-2 and TRBJ1-4, with D possibly being TRBD1 (6 bases). Germline CDR1 WSHSY, CDR2 SAAADI. V gave up 7 bases and J gave up 8 bases, with 14 bases separating them. The CDR3 contains 13 residues. CDR3 loop: CASKQGIAEKLFF. The DNA of the CDR3 is TGCGCCAGCAAACAGGGAATCGCAGAAAAACTGTTTTTT.

The chain couples TRBV6-5 to TRBJ1-5; the match to TRBD1 covers 7 bases. The CDR3 runs to 13 residues. Trimming at V came to 6 bases and at J to 4 bases, leaving 3 bases not matched to a gene. Germline CDR1 and CDR2: MNHEY and SVGAGI. CDR3 in DNA: TGTGCCAGCAGGGGACAGCTTAATCAGCCCCAGCATTTT. Encoded protein: CASRGQLNQPQHF.

This clone was recorded a few times. The genes are TRBV6-1 and TRBJ1-1; D may be TRBD1 (5 bases). Germline V gene data show CDR1 as MNHNS and CDR2 as SASEGT. V was trimmed by 1 base and J by 1 base, leaving 19 bases between them. The CDR3 is 18 amino acids. The CDR3 loop is CASSEGSGFGGWNTEAFF. The CDR3 region has the DNA TGTGCCAGCAGTGAAGGATCTGGGTTCGGGGGATGGAACACTGAAGCTTTCTTT.

The chain is built from TRBV7-9 and TRBJ2-5; the match to TRBD2 covers 11 bases. CDR1 SEHNR and CDR2 FQNEAQ come from the germline V gene (reference sequence). This CDR3 is built from 15 residues. J lost 3 bases, V lost 5 bases, and 5 bases had no gene match. The CDR3: CASSLGTSGKETQYF. The CDR3 DNA reads as TGTGCCAGCAGCCTCGGGACTAGCGGAAAAGAGACCCAGTACTTC.

This clone was picked up a small number of times. The chain couples TRBV27 to TRBJ2-1; D gene unclear. V was cut by 5 bases and J by 4 bases, with 6 bases left in between. The CDR3 runs to 12 residues. CDR1 MNHEY and CDR2 SMNVEV come from the germline V gene (reference sequence). The CDR3: CASSSPYNEQFF. For the CDR3, the DNA is TGTGCCAGCAGTAGCCCATACAATGAGCAGTTCTTC.

This clone was detected only once. The rearrangement links TRBV30 to TRBJ1-2; a weak D match, TRBD1 (5 bases). The germline V gene has CDR1 GTSNPN and CDR2 SVGIG (reference sequence). The CDR3 runs 11 residues. V gave up 3 bases and J gave up 7 bases, with 9 bases separating them. The CDR3 here is CAWRTDPGYTF. DNA for the CDR3: TGTGCCTGGAGGACAGATCCTGGCTACACCTTC.

This chain connects TRBV2 to TRBJ2-5; a possible D gene is TRBD1 (6 bases). V was shortened by 0 bases and J by 0 bases, with 8 bases between the two germline ends. Germline V gene data show CDR1 as SNHLY and CDR2 as FYNNEI. CDR3 length: 15 residues. The CDR3 bases are TGTGCCAGCAGTGAAGCAAGGGGGTACCAAGAGACCCAGTACTTC. This sequence encodes CASSEARGYQETQYF.

The V and J genes are TRBV19 and TRBJ2-7; 11 bases fit TRBD2. The germline gives CDR1 LNHDA, CDR2 SQIVND (reference sequence). The CDR3 covers 15 residues. V shed 5 bases, J shed 3 bases, and the junction held 6 bases outside the gene matches. CDR3 DNA sequence: TGTGCCAGTAGTGTGACTAGCGGGGACGGCTACGAGCAGTACTTC. Translation gives CASSVTSGDGYEQYF. The full variable domain, completed using reference TRBV19 and TRBJ2-7, is DGGITQSPKYLFRKEGQNVTLSCEQNLNHDAMYWYRQDPGQGLRLIYYSQIVNDFQKGDIAEGYSVSREKKESFPLTVTSAQKNPTAFYLCASSVTSGDGYEQYFGPGTRLTVT.

The V call is TRBV13, the J call TRBJ2-7, with D possibly matching TRBD2 (6 bases). Per the germline V gene, CDR1 is PRHDT and CDR2 is FYEKMQ (reference sequence). V was pared by 5 bases and J by 2 bases, with 16 bases between. This CDR3 is 15 amino acids long. The CDR3 reads CASSPGAGQAYEQYF. The CDR3 DNA is TGTGCCAGCAGCCCAGGCGCGGGGCAGGCCTACGAGCAGTACTTC.

This chain uses TRBV7-3 with TRBJ2-7, with D possibly matching TRBD1 (5 bases). This CDR3 is 14 amino acids long. Germline V gene data show CDR1 as SGHTA and CDR2 as FQGTGA. V dropped 1 base and J dropped 5 bases, with 12 bases sitting between them. CDR3 residues: CASSLNPRGHEQYF. CDR3 in DNA: TGTGCCAGCAGCTTAAATCCAAGGGGCCACGAGCAGTACTTC.

This clone was picked up one time. The chain couples TRBV6-1 to TRBJ2-7; tentative D call: TRBD2 (7 bases). With 2 bases removed from V and 4 bases from J, the gap between germline ends came to 12 bases. This CDR3 is built from 14 residues. The germline gives CDR1 MNHNS, CDR2 SASEGT. Here the CDR3 DNA reads TGTGCCAGCAGTGAAAGGGGGGGAAGGTACGAGCAGTACTTC. Its protein is CASSERGGRYEQYF.

The CDR3: CASSLRQSYEQYF. CDR3 bases: TGTGCCAGCAGCCTCCGACAGAGCTACGAGCAGTACTTC. The chain has TRBV14 and TRBJ2-7; possibly TRBD1 for D (5 bases). The ends were cut back, 4 bases at V and 3 bases at J, with 10 bases in the middle. Germline CDR1 reads SGHDN; CDR2 reads FVKESK. The CDR3 sequence is 13 residues long.

This clone was seen only a few times. The chain combines TRBV9 with TRBJ2-2; D is possibly TRBD2 (6 bases). The CDR3 consists of 16 residues. Germline V gene data show CDR1 as SGDLS and CDR2 as YYNGEE. With 4 bases removed from V and 0 bases from J, the gap between germline ends came to 13 bases. CDR3 amino acids: CASSTTGTPNTGELFF. The CDR3 region has the DNA TGTGCCAGCAGCACCACCGGGACTCCGAACACCGGGGAGCTGTTTTTT.

CDR3 protein: CASSRPGQGNTEAFF. In DNA form, the CDR3 reads TGTGCCAGCAGTAGACCAGGACAGGGGAACACTGAAGCTTTCTTT. V and J are TRBV2 and TRBJ1-1, with 8 bases lining up with TRBD1. CDR3 length: 15 amino acids. V trimming: 5 bases; J trimming: 1 base; junction bases outside the gene matches: 6. Germline assignment: CDR1 SNHLY and CDR2 FYNNEI.